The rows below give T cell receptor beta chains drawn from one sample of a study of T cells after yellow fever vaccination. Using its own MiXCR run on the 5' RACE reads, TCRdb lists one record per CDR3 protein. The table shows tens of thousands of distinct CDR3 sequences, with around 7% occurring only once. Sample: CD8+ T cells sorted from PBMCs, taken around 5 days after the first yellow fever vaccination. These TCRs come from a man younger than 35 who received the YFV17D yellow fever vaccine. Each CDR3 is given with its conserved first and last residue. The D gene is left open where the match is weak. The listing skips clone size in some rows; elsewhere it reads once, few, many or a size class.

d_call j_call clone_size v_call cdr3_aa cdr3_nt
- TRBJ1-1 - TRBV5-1 CASSSRDTEAFF TGCGCCAGCAGCTCGAGGGACACTGAAGCTTTCTTT
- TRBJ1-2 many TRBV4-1 CASSTRVVNGYTF TGCGCCAGCAGCACCCGGGTTGTTAATGGCTACACCTTC
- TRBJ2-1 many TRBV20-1 CSARGNNEQFF TGCAGTGCTAGAGGAAACAATGAGCAGTTCTTC
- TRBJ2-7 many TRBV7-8 CASSLVGYEQYF TGTGCCAGCAGCTTAGTGGGCTACGAGCAGTACTTC
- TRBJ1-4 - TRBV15 CATSTSVGSDEKLFF TGTGCCACCAGCACGAGTGTAGGGAGCGATGAAAAACTGTTTTTT
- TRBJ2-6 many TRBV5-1 CASSLAFLISGANVLTF TGCGCCAGCAGCTTGGCTTTTCTAATCTCTGGGGCCAACGTCCTGACTTTC
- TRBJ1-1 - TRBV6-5 CASSYGEYTEAFF TGTGCCAGCAGTTACGGGGAGTACACTGAAGCTTTCTTT
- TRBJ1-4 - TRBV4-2 CASSQEVQGLDEKLFF TGTGCCAGCAGCCAAGAGGTGCAGGGTCTCGACGAAAAACTGTTTTTT
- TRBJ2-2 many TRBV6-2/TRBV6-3 CASSYSRGGTGELFF TGTGCCAGCAGTTACTCGCGGGGAGGCACCGGGGAGCTGTTTTTT
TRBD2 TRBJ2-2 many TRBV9 CASSVAGGFPGELFF TGTGCCAGCAGCGTAGCGGGGGGTTTCCCCGGGGAGCTGTTTTTT
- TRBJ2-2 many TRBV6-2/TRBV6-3 CASSAPAYDTGELFF TGTGCCAGCAGCGCGCCCGCGTACGACACCGGGGAGCTGTTTTTT
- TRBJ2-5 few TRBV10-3 CAISLGDITPPETQYF TGTGCCATCAGTCTGGGGGACATCACGCCCCCAGAGACCCAGTACTTC
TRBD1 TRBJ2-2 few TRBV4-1 CASSQSGQGFTGELFF TGCGCCAGCAGCCAGTCGGGACAGGGCTTCACCGGGGAGCTGTTTTTT
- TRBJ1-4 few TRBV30 CAWSRETTNEKLFF TGTGCCTGGAGTAGGGAGACCACTAATGAAAAACTGTTTTTT
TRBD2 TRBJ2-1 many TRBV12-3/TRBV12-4 CASSRGGAYNEQFF TGTGCCAGCAGTCGCGGGGGGGCCTACAATGAGCAGTTCTTC
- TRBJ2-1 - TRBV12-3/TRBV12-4 CASSFSVGYNEQFF TGTGCCAGCAGTTTTTCTGTGGGTTACAATGAGCAGTTCTTC
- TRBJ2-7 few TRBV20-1 CSADPGTSYEQYF TGCAGTGCTGACCCGGGGACCTCCTACGAGCAGTACTTC
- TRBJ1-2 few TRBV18 CASSPRGGYTF TGTGCCAGCTCACCGAGGGGTGGCTACACCTTC
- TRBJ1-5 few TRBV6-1 CASSSEGGRNQPQHF TGTGCCAGCAGCTCCGAGGGGGGCCGGAATCAGCCCCAGCATTTT
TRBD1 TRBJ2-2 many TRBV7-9 CASSSWTGMRTGELFF TGTGCCAGCAGCTCGTGGACAGGAATGAGGACCGGGGAGCTGTTTTTT
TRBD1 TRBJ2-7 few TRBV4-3 CASSQGQGNFDEQYF TGCGCCAGCAGCCAGGGACAGGGAAATTTTGACGAGCAGTACTTC
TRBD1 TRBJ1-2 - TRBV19 CASSPRDRDGYTF TGTGCCAGTAGTCCGAGGGACAGGGATGGCTACACCTTC
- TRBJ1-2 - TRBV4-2 CASSQEGGRGGYTF TGTGCCAGCAGCCAAGAAGGGGGTCGGGGTGGCTACACCTTC
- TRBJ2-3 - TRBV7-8 CASSLTTGTSTDTQYF TGTGCCAGCAGCTTAACAACGGGAACTAGCACAGATACGCAGTATTTT
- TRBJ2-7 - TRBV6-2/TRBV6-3 CASSFGRGYEQYF TGTGCCAGCAGTTTCGGCAGGGGCTACGAGCAGTACTTC
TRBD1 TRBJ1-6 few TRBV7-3 CASSLGQGYNSPLHF TGTGCCAGCAGCTTGGGACAGGGTTATAATTCACCCCTCCACTTT
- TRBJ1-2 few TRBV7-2 CASSLGSGWTVNYGYTF TGTGCCAGCAGCTTAGGTTCCGGGTGGACAGTTAACTATGGCTACACCTTC
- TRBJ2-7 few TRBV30 CAWSDQHVDFSSYEQYF TGTGCCTGGAGTGACCAACACGTCGATTTCAGCTCCTACGAGCAGTACTTC
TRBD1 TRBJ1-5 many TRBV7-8 CASSPGTGANQPQHF TGTGCCAGCAGCCCAGGGACAGGGGCCAATCAGCCCCAGCATTTT
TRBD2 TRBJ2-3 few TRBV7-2 CASSLVGGRADTQYF TGTGCCAGCAGCTTAGTCGGGGGGAGGGCAGATACGCAGTATTTT